Included here is one TCR beta chain sequence, with context. This sample was taken from a study of Graves' ophthalmopathy and Graves' hyperthyroidism. About the study: The authors defined stable hyperthyroidism as no ophthalmopathy within 18 months of follow-up.

Hyperthyroidism in these 18- to 65-year-old patients was newly diagnosed, lasting under 2 months. RNA transcripts yielded amplified TCR beta CDR3 regions. Second-round multiplex PCR came after first-round RT-PCR with HTBI primers. One entry per CDR3 protein results from TCRdb running MiXCR on the multiplex PCR reads. The profile shows around 590,000 distinct CDR3 sequences, about 35% of them singletons. Germline assignment: CDR1 SGHTA and CDR2 FQGNSA. The CDR3 loop spans 16 amino acids. Trimming took 8 bases from V and 1 from J, leaving 17 bases between them. This rearrangement joins TRBV7-2 to TRBJ2-2; no firm D call. The receptor's source is an adult man with Graves' hyperthyroidism. What was sequenced was peripheral blood or thyroid tissue (not recorded which). This CDR3 is CASSPPGQRNTGELFF. The CDR3, as DNA: TGTGCCAGCTCACCACCTGGCCAGAGGAACACCGGGGAGCTGTTTTTT.